The 27 T cell receptor beta chains in this list originate from one sample, sequenced in a study of OX40 agonist ivuxolimab in advanced cancers. Generated by immunoSEQ multiplex PCR, the TCRdb table keeps only in-frame clones and is missing some. The sample includes roughly 52,000 clones, 70% to 85% of them seen just once. The specimen comprised CD4+ or CD8+ T cells sorted from blood, sampled in a trial of the OX40 agonist ivuxolimab. The receptors were gathered from an adult with an advanced solid tumor such as melanoma, head and neck, liver or kidney cancer.

This CDR3 reads CASSYSGAGISKPLHF. Written as DNA, the CDR3 is TGTGCCAGCAGTTACTCGGGGGCCGGGATATCGAAGCCCCTCCACTTT. The V and J genes are TRBV6-5 and TRBJ1-6, with D possibly TRBD1 on 6 matching bases. The V end was cut by 0 bases, the J end by 13 bases, with 19 bases between. The CDR3 runs 16 residues. Germline V gives CDR1 MNHEY, CDR2 SVGAGI.

The J gene is TRBJ2-5, the V gene TRBV5-1; a possible D gene is TRBD2 (6 bases). The germline V and J ends were trimmed by 0 bases and 7 bases, with 13 bases remaining between them. Germline CDR1 is SGHRS and CDR2 is YFSETQ. The CDR3 is 14 residues long. The CDR3: CASSLGSSDPTQYF. CDR3 DNA: TGCGCCAGCAGCTTGGGCTCTAGCGACCCGACCCAGTACTTC.

The chain links TRBV28 to TRBJ1-2, with 10 bases identical to TRBD1. Germline-derived CDR1 and CDR2 are MDHEN and SYDVKM. Germline trimming cut 8 bases from V and 5 bases from J; bases unmatched to any gene: 2. This CDR3 is built from 12 residues. The CDR3 loop reads CASGDRGYGYTF. CDR3 DNA: TGTGCCAGCGGGGACAGGGGTTATGGCTACACCTTC.

The chain has TRBV7-8 and TRBJ1-5; possibly TRBD1 for D (6 bases). There are 15 residues in the CDR3. V lost 5 bases, J lost 4 bases, and 15 bases lay in between. Looked up from germline, CDR1 is SGHVS and CDR2 is FQNEAQ. Here the CDR3 reads CASSDLRGLNQPQHF. The CDR3 nucleotides read TGTGCCAGCAGCGACTTACGGGGGCTGAATCAGCCCCAGCATTTT.

V and J are TRBV30 and TRBJ1-1, with 8 bases matching TRBD1. The CDR3 is made up of 13 amino acids. CDR1 and CDR2 (germline): GTSNPN, SVGIG (reference sequence). Germline trimming cut 3 bases from V and 6 bases from J; bases unmatched to any gene: 6. The CDR3 region is CAWSEQGVAEAFF. CDR3 sequence (DNA): TGTGCCTGGAGCGAACAGGGGGTCGCTGAAGCTTTCTTT.

This chain uses TRBV6-1 with TRBJ2-5, with D perhaps matching TRBD1 (5 bases). The V gene's germline CDR1 is MNHNS and CDR2 SASEGT. With 2 bases removed from V and 8 bases from J, the gap between germline ends came to 15 bases. There are 14 residues in the CDR3. The CDR3 DNA sequence: TGTGCCAGCAGTGAATACGGCAGGGATCGAACCCAGTACTTC. Protein product: CASSEYGRDRTQYF.

J is TRBJ1-5 and V is TRBV19; D is unresolved. From germline, CDR1 is LNHDA and CDR2 SQIVND (reference sequence). The CDR3 length is 12 residues. V lost 7 bases to trimming and J lost 7 bases, with 11 bases between them. DNA of the CDR3: TGTGCCAGTACCACGGGGAGACAGCCCCAGCATTTT. Its protein product is CASTTGRQPQHF.

This chain uses TRBV10-3 with TRBJ2-5; TRBD2 might be the D (6 bases). The germline gives CDR1 ENHRY, CDR2 SYGVKD. With 6 bases removed from V and 5 bases from J, the gap between germline ends came to 16 bases. The CDR3 sequence is 14 residues long. The CDR3 is CAIRGGAAGETQYF. The CDR3 coding sequence is TGTGCCATCAGGGGAGGTGCGGCCGGGGAGACCCAGTACTTC.

CDR3: CASSPPWGLAGGAPYEQYF. DNA of the CDR3: TGTGCCAGCAGTCCCCCATGGGGACTAGCGGGAGGTGCCCCCTACGAGCAGTACTTC. The chain has TRBV27 and TRBJ2-7; 15 positions match TRBD2. The CDR3 loop spans 19 amino acids. Germline CDR1 reads MNHEY; CDR2 reads SMNVEV (reference sequence). V lost 5 bases to trimming and J lost 2 bases; unmatched junction nucleotides: 13.

The rearrangement links TRBV7-9 to TRBJ1-1; a weak D match, TRBD1 (5 bases). There are 15 residues in the CDR3. CDR1 and CDR2 from the germline V gene are SEHNR and FQNEAQ (reference sequence). The germline V and J ends were trimmed by 3 bases and 1 base, with 12 bases remaining between them. For the CDR3, the DNA is TGTGCCAGCAGCTTTCTCCAGGGAAGGAACACTGAAGCTTTCTTT. Translated: CASSFLQGRNTEAFF.

This clone was picked up a small number of times. The J gene is TRBJ1-1, the V gene TRBV16; no clear D gene. Germline CDR1 reads KGHSY; CDR2 reads FQNENV. The CDR3 length is 13 residues. V was shortened by 1 base and J by 2 bases, with 5 bases between the two germline ends. The CDR3 DNA is TGTGCCAGCAGCCAATTCCCCAACACTGAAGCTTTCTTT. As protein: CASSQFPNTEAFF.

This chain connects TRBV7-2 to TRBJ2-3; 10 nucleotides agree with TRBD2. The V segment lost 4 bases and the J segment 2 bases; nucleotides outside the gene matches: 3. Germline V lookup: CDR1 SGHTA, CDR2 FQGNSA. The CDR3 runs 15 residues. CDR3 loop: CASSSGLANTDTQYF. The CDR3 bases are TGTGCCAGCAGCTCGGGACTAGCGAACACAGATACGCAGTATTTT.

This chain links TRBV5-1 with TRBJ1-2; D not resolved. The germline V gene has CDR1 SGHRS and CDR2 YFSETQ. This CDR3 region has 14 residues. V was pared by 0 bases and J by 3 bases, with 9 bases between. The CDR3 coding sequence is TGCGCCAGCAGCTTGGGGCAGACTCACTATGGCTACACCTTC. Translating gives CASSLGQTHYGYTF.

On this clone: Distinct nucleotide sequences in the sample also encode this CDR3. The genes are TRBV7-2 and TRBJ2-1; D gene ambiguous. This CDR3 contains 13 residues. CDR1 SGHTA and CDR2 FQGNSA come from the germline V gene. The ends were cut back, 5 bases at V and 5 bases at J, with 10 bases in the middle. The CDR3 bases are TGTGCCAGCAGCCCCTATCTGAACAATGAGCAGTTCTTC. Translating it yields CASSPYLNNEQFF. Using reference TRBV7-2 and TRBJ2-1 for the parts outside the CDR3, the full variable domain is GAGVSQSPSNKVTEKGKDVELRCDPISGHTALYWYRQSLGQGLEFLIYFQGNSAPDKSGLPSDRFSAERTGGSVSTLTIQRTQQEDSAVYLCASSPYLNNEQFFGPGTRLTVL.

This chain joins TRBV28 and TRBJ1-5, with 7 bases that match TRBD1. Germline V gene sequence: CDR1 MDHEN, CDR2 SYDVKM. Germline trimming cut 4 bases from V and 6 bases from J; bases unmatched to any gene: 15. CDR3 length equals 17 residues. CDR3 coding DNA: TGTGCCAGCAGTTCCGGATTGGGCAGGGGGATGGCTCAGCCCCAGCATTTT. Protein sequence: CASSSGLGRGMAQPQHF.

The V gene is TRBV19, the J gene TRBJ2-7, with 8 positions matching TRBD1. This CDR3 has 13 amino acids. The V gene end was trimmed by 9 bases and the J gene end by 1 base; junction bases not matched to a gene: 5. Germline V gene sequence: CDR1 LNHDA, CDR2 SQIVND (reference sequence). The CDR3 coding sequence is TGTGCCAGCAGCCGGGACAGGTCCTACGAGCAGTACTTC. Protein: CASSRDRSYEQYF.

The chain is built from TRBV28 and TRBJ1-3; D remains unclear. Trimming cost V 5 bases and J 0 bases, with 8 bases left between them. The CDR3 extends over 14 amino acids. Germline V gene data show CDR1 as MDHEN and CDR2 as SYDVKM. Here the CDR3 reads CASSLSTSGNTIYF. CDR3 bases: TGTGCCAGCAGTCTGTCTACCTCTGGAAACACCATATATTTT.

This rearrangement joins TRBV7-3 to TRBJ2-7; 10 positions match TRBD2. Trimming took 2 bases from V and 10 from J; bases not matched to a gene: 8. The CDR3 consists of 14 residues. Germline values: CDR1 SGHTA, CDR2 FQGTGA. In DNA form, the CDR3 reads TGTGCCAGCAGCTTAGGGCCTTCTAGCGGGAGTCAGTACTTC. Protein sequence: CASSLGPSSGSQYF.

This clone appeared once. The V call is TRBV6-6, the J call TRBJ1-5; D not resolved. The length of the CDR3 is 15 residues. Trimming shortened V by 0 bases and J by 0 bases, and 6 bases separated the two germline ends. Germline CDR1 MNHNY, CDR2 SVGAGI (reference sequence). DNA of the CDR3: TGTGCCAGCAGTTACTCGACGAGTAGCAATCAGCCCCAGCATTTT. Its translation is CASSYSTSSNQPQHF.

The chain couples TRBV11-2 to TRBJ1-1; 7 bases line up with TRBD1. V trimming: 5 bases; J trimming: 4 bases; junction bases outside the gene matches: 7. This CDR3 contains 14 residues. The germline gives CDR1 SGHAT, CDR2 FQNNGV. CDR3 sequence: CASSLRDRTTEAFF. The CDR3, as DNA: TGTGCCAGCAGCCTTCGGGACAGAACCACTGAAGCTTTCTTT.

The chain has TRBV12-5 and TRBJ1-5; D is ambiguous. V shed 5 bases and J shed 0 bases, with 11 bases lying between them. This CDR3 spans 15 amino acids. From germline, CDR1 is LGHNT and CDR2 FRNRAP. CDR3 region: CASGPARGSNQPQHF. CDR3 bases: TGTGCTAGTGGTCCAGCCCGGGGTAGCAATCAGCCCCAGCATTTT. Full variable domain (remainder filled in from reference TRBV12-5 and TRBJ1-5): DARVTQTPRHKVTEMGQEVTMRCQPILGHNTVFWYRQTMMQGLELLAYFRNRAPLDDSGMPKDRFSAEMPDATLATLKIQPSEPRDSAVYFCASGPARGSNQPQHFGDGTRLSIL.

This chain connects TRBV5-1 to TRBJ2-3; TRBD2 matches 10 bases. CDR3 length: 15 amino acids. Germline V lookup: CDR1 SGHRS, CDR2 YFSETQ. V lost 5 bases and J lost 3; bases outside the gene matches: 6. The CDR3 sequence: CASSSAGGPTDTQYF. The CDR3 region has the DNA TGCGCCAGCAGTTCAGCGGGGGGGCCAACAGATACGCAGTATTTT.

The V call is TRBV28, the J call TRBJ1-1; TRBD1 aligns across 8 bases. CDR3 size: 15 residues. V lost 3 bases to trimming and J lost 1 base; unmatched junction nucleotides: 4. Germline loops: CDR1 MDHEN, CDR2 SYDVKM. The CDR3 reads CASSFDRGENTEAFF. The CDR3 region has the DNA TGTGCCAGCAGTTTCGACAGGGGCGAGAACACTGAAGCTTTCTTT.

The CDR3 bases are TGTGCCAGTAGTAGGACAGGGACTGCCGGGGAGCTGTTTTTT. Encoded protein: CASSRTGTAGELFF. The chain has TRBV19 and TRBJ2-2, with 8 bases lining up with TRBD1. Germline loops: CDR1 LNHDA, CDR2 SQIVND (reference sequence). The CDR3 length is 14 residues. Germline trimming cut 4 bases from V and 6 bases from J; bases unmatched to any gene: 4.

The rearrangement joins TRBV10-3 to TRBJ2-7; 15 bases are shared with TRBD2. Germline V gene data show CDR1 as ENHRY and CDR2 as SYGVKD. The CDR3 length is 18 residues. J gave up 2 bases and V 3 bases, and 8 bases lay outside the gene matches. The CDR3 coding sequence is TGTGCCATCAGTGAATGGACTAGCGGGAGGGCCGGTACCTACGAGCAGTACTTC. This codes for CAISEWTSGRAGTYEQYF.

J is TRBJ2-3 and V is TRBV5-1; 10 positions match TRBD2. V lost 4 bases to trimming and J lost 5 bases; unmatched junction nucleotides: 10. CDR3 length: 16 amino acids. Germline loops: CDR1 SGHRS, CDR2 YFSETQ. The CDR3 loop is CASSEGPSGSGDTQYF. The CDR3 nucleotides read TGCGCCAGCAGCGAGGGACCTAGCGGGAGTGGAGATACGCAGTATTTT.

The chain has TRBV11-2 and TRBJ2-5; 9 positions agree with TRBD2. The V and J ends lost 5 bases and 1 base, in that order; junction bases with no gene match: 5. Germline CDR1 and CDR2: SGHAT and FQNNGV. This CDR3 spans 15 amino acids. Here the CDR3 reads CASSRTTSGQETQYF. Written as DNA, the CDR3 is TGTGCCAGCAGCAGAACGACTAGCGGCCAAGAGACCCAGTACTTC. Based on the CDR3 plus reference TRBV11-2 and TRBJ2-5, the full variable domain is EAGVAQSPRYKIIEKRQSVAFWCNPISGHATLYWYQQILGQGPKLLIQFQNNGVVDDSQLPKDRFSAERLKGVDSTLKIQPAKLEDSAVYLCASSRTTSGQETQYFGPGTRLLVL.